The rows below give T cell receptor beta chains drawn from one sample of a study of cytomegalovirus exposure and HLA in healthy donors. Generated by immunoSEQ multiplex PCR, the TCRdb table keeps only in-frame clones and is missing some. This sample carries approximately 89,000 clones, roughly 77% of them seen once, and the ten largest clones take 10% to 13%. The sequencing sample was made of PBMCs. Receptor source: a human donor in good health. CDR3s include the opening cysteine and the closing phenylalanine or tryptophan. The D gene is left open where the match is weak. Rows may omit the clone size; those that give it use once, few, many or a size class.

d_gene | abundance | j_gene | v_gene | CDR3aa | CDR3nt
TRBD1 | - | TRBJ2-7 | TRBV28 | CASSPSGTGGLEQYF | TGTGCCAGCAGTCCTTCCGGGACAGGGGGCCTCGAGCAGTACTTC
TRBD2 | - | TRBJ2-6 | TRBV29-1 | CSVTGTSGRLNSGANVLTF | TGCAGCGTCACCGGGACTAGCGGGAGGTTGAACTCTGGGGCCAACGTCCTGACTTTC
- | few | TRBJ1-1 | TRBV6-6 | CASSPPTRLLNTEAFF | TGTGCCAGCAGTCCCCCGACACGCCTCTTGAACACTGAAGCTTTCTTT
- | - | TRBJ2-2 | TRBV5-5 | CASSSNTGELFF | TGTGCCAGCAGCTCTAACACCGGGGAGCTGTTTTTT
TRBD2 | - | TRBJ2-3 | TRBV30 | CAWEGLGRGGVDTQYF | TGTGCCTGGGAAGGTTTGGGGAGGGGCGGGGTAGATACGCAGTATTTT
- | - | TRBJ1-5 | TRBV12-5 | CASGLQGDNQPQHF | TGTGCTAGTGGCCTGCAAGGGGACAATCAGCCCCAGCATTTT
TRBD1 | few | TRBJ2-7 | TRBV19 | CASSPQTGEVYEQYF | TGTGCCAGTAGTCCGCAGACAGGGGAAGTCTACGAGCAGTACTTC
TRBD2 | - | TRBJ2-7 | TRBV23-1 | CASSQRSGSSYEQYF | TGCGCCAGCAGTCAACGCAGCGGGAGCTCCTACGAGCAGTACTTC
- | - | TRBJ1-2 | TRBV6-5 | CASIDLRGTYGYTF | TGTGCCAGCATCGACCTACGGGGGACCTATGGCTACACCTTC
- | - | TRBJ1-1 | TRBV27 | CASSYQGKGMNTEAFF | TGTGCCAGCAGTTACCAGGGGAAAGGGATGAACACTGAAGCTTTCTTT
TRBD2 | - | TRBJ2-3 | TRBV7-2 | CASSFFGGAIGDTQYF | TGTGCCAGCAGCTTTTTCGGGGGGGCAATTGGAGATACGCAGTATTTT
- | - | TRBJ1-1 | TRBV11-2 | CASSLGGGAVNTEAFF | TGTGCCAGCAGCTTAGGAGGCGGGGCCGTGAACACTGAAGCTTTCTTT
TRBD1 | - | TRBJ2-1 | TRBV4-3 | CASSQAPGTGFREQFF | TGCGCCAGCAGCCAAGCCCCCGGGACAGGGTTCAGGGAGCAGTTCTTC
- | few | TRBJ1-1 | TRBV25-1 | CASSEYGGTEAFF | TGTGCCAGCAGTGAATATGGGGGGACTGAAGCTTTCTTT
- | - | TRBJ1-2 | TRBV7-2 | CASSLDLANYGYTF | TGTGCCAGCAGCTTAGATCTTGCTAACTATGGCTACACCTTC
- | - | TRBJ1-1 | TRBV7-6 | CASSARTGSTEAFF | TGTGCCAGCAGCGCCCGCACAGGGTCCACTGAAGCTTTCTTT
TRBD1 | few | TRBJ1-1 | TRBV6-5 | CASSSNRGALNTEAFF | TGTGCCAGCAGTTCGAACAGGGGCGCCCTGAACACTGAAGCTTTCTTT